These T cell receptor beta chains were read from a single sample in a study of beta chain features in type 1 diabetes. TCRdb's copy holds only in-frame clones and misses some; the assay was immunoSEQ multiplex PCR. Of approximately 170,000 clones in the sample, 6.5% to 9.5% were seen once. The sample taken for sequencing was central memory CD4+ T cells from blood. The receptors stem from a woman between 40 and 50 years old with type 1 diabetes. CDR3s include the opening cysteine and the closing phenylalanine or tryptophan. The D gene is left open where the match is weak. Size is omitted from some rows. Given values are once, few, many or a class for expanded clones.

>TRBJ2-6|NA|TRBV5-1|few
CASSLGSSGANVLTF
TGCGCCAGCAGCTTGGGTAGCTCTGGGGCCAACGTCCTGACTTTC
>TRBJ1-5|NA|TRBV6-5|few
CASSYEGNPQHF
TGTGCCAGCAGTTACGAGGGCAATCCCCAGCATTTT
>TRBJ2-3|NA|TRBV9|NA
CASSVDTTTDTQYF
TGTGCCAGCAGCGTAGACACCACCACAGATACGCAGTATTTT
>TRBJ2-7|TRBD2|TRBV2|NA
CASEGTSGRAYEQYF
TGTGCCAGCGAAGGGACTAGCGGGAGGGCCTACGAGCAGTACTTC
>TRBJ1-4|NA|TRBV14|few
CASSQRTVNEKLFF
TGTGCCAGCAGCCAAAGAACAGTTAATGAAAAACTGTTTTTT
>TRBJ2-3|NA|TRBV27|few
CASSRGYTDTQYF
TGTGCCAGCAGTAGGGGGTACACAGATACGCAGTATTTT
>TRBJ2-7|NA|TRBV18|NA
CASSPRPGASYEQYF
TGTGCCAGCTCACCAAGGCCAGGGGCCTCCTACGAGCAGTACTTC
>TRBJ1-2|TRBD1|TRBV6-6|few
CASTGTRDSYGYTF
TGTGCCAGCACCGGAACCCGGGACAGCTATGGCTACACCTTC
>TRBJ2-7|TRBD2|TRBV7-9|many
CASSPNPGEGSYEQYF
TGTGCCAGCAGCCCCAACCCCGGGGAGGGCTCCTACGAGCAGTACTTC
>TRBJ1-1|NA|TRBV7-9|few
CASSLPPRSGVNTEAFF
TGTGCCAGCAGCTTACCCCCCCGGAGCGGGGTGAACACTGAAGCTTTCTTT
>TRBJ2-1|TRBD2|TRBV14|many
CASNTGLAYNEQFF
TGTGCCAGCAACACCGGACTAGCATACAATGAGCAGTTCTTC
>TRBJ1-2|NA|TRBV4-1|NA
CASSQDEGRSGYTF
TGCGCCAGCAGCCAAGACGAGGGGAGGAGTGGCTACACCTTC
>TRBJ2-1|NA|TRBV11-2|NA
CASSYDYRAEQFF
TGTGCCAGCAGCTACGACTACAGGGCCGAGCAGTTCTTC
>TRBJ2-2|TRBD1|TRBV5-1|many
CASSVTGSANTGELFF
TGCGCCAGCAGCGTGACAGGGTCGGCGAACACCGGGGAGCTGTTTTTT
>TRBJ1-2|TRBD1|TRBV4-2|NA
CASSQGQTGYGYTF
TGTGCCAGCAGCCAAGGACAGACAGGGTATGGCTACACCTTC
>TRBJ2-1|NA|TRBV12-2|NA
CASRSLTRGRAGNEQFF
TGTGCAAGTCGCTCCCTGACCCGCGGGAGGGCCGGGAATGAGCAGTTCTTC
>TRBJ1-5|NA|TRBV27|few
CASSKGYSNQPQHF
TGTGCCAGCAGTAAGGGGTATAGCAATCAGCCCCAGCATTTT
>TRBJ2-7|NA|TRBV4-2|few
CASSLDAGPYEQYF
TGTGCCAGCAGCTTAGATGCGGGTCCCTACGAGCAGTACTTC
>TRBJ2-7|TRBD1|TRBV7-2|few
CASSLSYTGASYEQYF
TGTGCCAGCAGCTTAAGTTATACAGGGGCGTCCTACGAGCAGTACTTC
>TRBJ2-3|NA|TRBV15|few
CATSRDRGGTSTDTQYF
TGTGCCACCAGCAGAGATAGGGGCGGGACTAGCACAGATACGCAGTATTTT
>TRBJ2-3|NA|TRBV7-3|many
CASGVGRSDTQYF
TGTGCCAGCGGTGTTGGGAGGTCAGATACGCAGTATTTT
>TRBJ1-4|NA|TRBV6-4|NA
CASSKQGEEKLFF
TGTGCCAGCAGTAAACAGGGCGAGGAAAAACTGTTTTTT
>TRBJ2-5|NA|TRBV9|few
CASSADARKSSVTQYF
TGTGCCAGCAGCGCAGACGCTAGAAAAAGCTCTGTTACCCAGTACTTC
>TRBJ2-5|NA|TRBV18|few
CASSLRDQETQYF
TGTGCCAGCTCACTACGGGACCAAGAGACCCAGTACTTC
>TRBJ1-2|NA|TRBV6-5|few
CASSYALGAYGYTF
TGTGCCAGCAGTTATGCGCTGGGGGCCTATGGCTACACCTTC
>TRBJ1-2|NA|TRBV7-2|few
CASSLRDGYTF
TGTGCCAGCAGCTTGAGGGATGGCTACACCTTC
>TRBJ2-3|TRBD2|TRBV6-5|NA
CASKGGAGGRDTQYF
TGTGCCAGCAAGGGTGGAGCGGGGGGCCGCGATACGCAGTATTTT
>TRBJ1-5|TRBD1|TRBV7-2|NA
CASSTPGPGGYGPQHF
TGTGCCAGCAGCACCCCCGGGCCAGGGGGCTATGGGCCCCAGCATTTT
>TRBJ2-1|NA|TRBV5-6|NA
CASSLAHGNEQFF
TGTGCCAGCAGCTTGGCCCACGGGAATGAGCAGTTCTTC
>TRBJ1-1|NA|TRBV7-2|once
CASSLAPRIFQGGEAFF
TGTGCCAGCAGCTTGGCCCCCCGAATATTCCAGGGTGGGGAAGCTTTCTTT
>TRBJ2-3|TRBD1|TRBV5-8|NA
CASSGGDRGGDTQYF
TGTGCCAGCAGCGGAGGTGACAGGGGTGGAGATACGCAGTATTTT
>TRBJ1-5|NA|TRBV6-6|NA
CASSYPYSNQPQHF
TGTGCCAGCAGTTACCCGTATAGCAATCAGCCCCAGCATTTT
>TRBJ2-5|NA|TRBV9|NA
CASSVDSRETQYF
TGTGCCAGCAGCGTAGATTCGAGGGAGACCCAGTACTTC
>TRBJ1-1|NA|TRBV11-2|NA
CASSLDQGWREAFF
TGTGCCAGCAGCTTAGATCAGGGGTGGCGTGAAGCTTTCTTT
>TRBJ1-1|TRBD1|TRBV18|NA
CASSPRDSRNTEAFF
TGTGCCAGCTCTCCACGGGACAGTAGGAACACTGAAGCTTTCTTT
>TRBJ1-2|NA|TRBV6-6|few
CASTSNYGYTF
TGTGCCAGCACTTCTAACTATGGCTACACCTTC
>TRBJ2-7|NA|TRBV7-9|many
CASSLGAGSSYEQYF
TGTGCCAGCAGCTTAGGTGCGGGATCCTCCTACGAGCAGTACTTC
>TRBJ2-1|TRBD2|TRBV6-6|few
CASSYLAGDVGEQFF
TGTGCCAGCAGTTACCTAGCGGGGGATGTTGGTGAGCAGTTCTTC
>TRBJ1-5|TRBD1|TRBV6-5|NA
CASRGTGQRNQPQHF
TGTGCCAGCAGGGGGACGGGACAGCGCAATCAGCCCCAGCATTTT
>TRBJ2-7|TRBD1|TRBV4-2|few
CASSQGGTGVTYEQYF
TGTGCCAGCAGCCAAGGAGGGACAGGGGTAACCTACGAGCAGTACTTC
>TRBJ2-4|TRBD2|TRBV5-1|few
CASSEGTSGRRDKNIQYF
TGCGCCAGCAGCGAGGGGACTAGCGGGAGGAGGGACAAAAACATTCAGTACTTC
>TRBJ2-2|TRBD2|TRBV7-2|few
CASSLERGGELFF
TGTGCCAGCAGCTTGGAGCGGGGCGGGGAGCTGTTTTTT
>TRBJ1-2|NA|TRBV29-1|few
CSVEEGGAEGYTF
TGCAGCGTTGAAGAAGGCGGGGCGGAGGGCTACACCTTC
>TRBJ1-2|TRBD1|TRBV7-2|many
CASSLATGQGDYGYTF
TGTGCCAGCAGCTTAGCTACGGGACAGGGAGACTATGGCTACACCTTC
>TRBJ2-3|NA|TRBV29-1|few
CSVELAPSTDTQYF
TGCAGCGTTGAATTAGCGCCGAGCACAGATACGCAGTATTTT
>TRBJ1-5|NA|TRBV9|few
CASSAGVEGNQPQHF
TGTGCCAGCAGCGCAGGAGTGGAGGGTAATCAGCCCCAGCATTTT
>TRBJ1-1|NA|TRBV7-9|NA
CASSLGQEIREAFF
TGTGCCAGCAGCTTAGGCCAGGAAATACGTGAAGCTTTCTTT
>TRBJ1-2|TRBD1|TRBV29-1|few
CSVEERPGGDHLSGYTF
TGCAGCGTTGAAGAACGGCCAGGGGGTGATCACCTATCAGGCTACACCTTC
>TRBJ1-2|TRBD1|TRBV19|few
CASSTGQGNYGYTF
TGTGCCAGTAGTACCGGACAGGGCAACTATGGCTACACCTTC
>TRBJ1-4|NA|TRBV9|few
CASSVQGLSATNEKLFF
TGTGCCAGCAGCGTACAGGGGCTCTCTGCAACTAATGAAAAACTGTTTTTT
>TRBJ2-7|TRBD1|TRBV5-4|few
CASSIDRAVEQYF
TGTGCCAGCAGCATAGACAGGGCGGTCGAGCAGTACTTC
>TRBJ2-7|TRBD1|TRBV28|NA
CASSPRDRVAEQYF
TGTGCCAGCAGCCCCCGGGACAGGGTGGCCGAGCAGTACTTC
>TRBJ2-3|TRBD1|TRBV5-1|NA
CASSRTGGFGDTQYF
TGCGCCAGCAGCCGGACAGGGGGCTTTGGAGATACGCAGTATTTT
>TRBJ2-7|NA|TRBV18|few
CASSPPTDTSHEQYF
TGTGCCAGCTCACCACCGACAGATACTTCCCACGAGCAGTACTTC
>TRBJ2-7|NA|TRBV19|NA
CASSIGGGGAYEQYF
TGTGCCAGTAGTATAGGCGGAGGGGGCGCCTACGAGCAGTACTTC